This TCR beta chain emerged from a study of blood T cell repertoires in COVID-19. The overall study: Samples taken during acute and convalescent COVID-19 were collected in the United States, Italy and Spain.

The CDR3 consists of 14 residues. The V and J ends lost 5 bases and 1 base respectively, with 9 bases between them. CDR1 and CDR2 from the germline V gene are PRHDT and FYEKMQ (reference sequence). Sequencing used immunoSEQ multiplex PCR; TCRdb keeps in-frame clones, though not all of them. The profile shows about 250,000 clones, over 75% of them singletons. Ages ranged from about 18 to 89 years, with residence in some 25 US areas. Cohorts were based on clinical histories the participants reported. The TCR comes from a woman between 45 and 65 years old with acute COVID-19. The specimen sequenced was PBMCs or T cells enriched from blood (not recorded which). The chain joins TRBV13 to TRBJ1-3, with D perhaps TRBD1 (5 bases). CDR3 amino acids: CASSPRVSGNTIYF. In DNA form, the CDR3 reads TGTGCCAGCAGCCCCAGGGTTTCTGGAAACACCATATATTTT.